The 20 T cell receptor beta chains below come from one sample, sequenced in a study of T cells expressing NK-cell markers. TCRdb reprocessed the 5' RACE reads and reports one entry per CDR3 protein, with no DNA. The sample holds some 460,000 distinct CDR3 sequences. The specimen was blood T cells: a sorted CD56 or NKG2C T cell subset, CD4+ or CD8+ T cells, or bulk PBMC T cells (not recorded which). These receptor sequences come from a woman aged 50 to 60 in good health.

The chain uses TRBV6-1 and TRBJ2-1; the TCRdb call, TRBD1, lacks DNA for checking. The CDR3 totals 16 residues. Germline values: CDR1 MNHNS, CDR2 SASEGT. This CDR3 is CASSEAGGYVGNEQFF.

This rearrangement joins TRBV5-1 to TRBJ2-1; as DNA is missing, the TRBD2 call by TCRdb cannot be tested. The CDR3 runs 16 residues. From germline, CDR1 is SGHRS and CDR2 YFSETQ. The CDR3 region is CASSLSPTSGRVEQFF. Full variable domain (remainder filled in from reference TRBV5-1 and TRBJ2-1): KAGVTQTPRYLIKTRGQQVTLSCSPISGHRSVSWYQQTPGQGLQFLFEYFSETQRNKGNFPGRFSGRQFSNSRSEMNVSTLELGDSALYLCASSLSPTSGRVEQFFGPGTRLTVL.

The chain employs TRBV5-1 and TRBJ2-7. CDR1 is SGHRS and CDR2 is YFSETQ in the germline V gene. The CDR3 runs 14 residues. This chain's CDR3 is CASSLGNSPYEQYF.

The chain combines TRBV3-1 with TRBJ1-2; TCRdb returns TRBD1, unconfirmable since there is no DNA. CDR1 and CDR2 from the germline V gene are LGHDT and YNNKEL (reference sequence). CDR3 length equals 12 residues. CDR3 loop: CASSPKGSGYTF.

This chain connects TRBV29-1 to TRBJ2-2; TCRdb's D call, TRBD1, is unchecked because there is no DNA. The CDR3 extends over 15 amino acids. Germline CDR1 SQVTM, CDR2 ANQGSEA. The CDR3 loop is CSVERTGANTGELFF.

The CDR3 sequence is CASSEVPGALNQPQHF. This chain uses TRBV6-1 with TRBJ1-5. Germline V CDR1 and CDR2: MNHNS, SASEGT. The CDR3 contains 16 residues.

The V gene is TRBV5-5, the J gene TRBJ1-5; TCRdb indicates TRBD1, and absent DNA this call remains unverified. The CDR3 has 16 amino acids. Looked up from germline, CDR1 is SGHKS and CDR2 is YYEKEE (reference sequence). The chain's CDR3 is CASSPIVGARNQPQHF.

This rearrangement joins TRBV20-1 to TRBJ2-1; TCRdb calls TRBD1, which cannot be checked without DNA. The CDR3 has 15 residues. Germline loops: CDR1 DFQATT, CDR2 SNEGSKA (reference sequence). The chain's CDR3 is CSAPSPGQGNNEQFF.

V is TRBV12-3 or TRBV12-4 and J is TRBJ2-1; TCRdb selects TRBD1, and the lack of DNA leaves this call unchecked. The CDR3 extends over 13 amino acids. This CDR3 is CASSDRGSDEQFF.

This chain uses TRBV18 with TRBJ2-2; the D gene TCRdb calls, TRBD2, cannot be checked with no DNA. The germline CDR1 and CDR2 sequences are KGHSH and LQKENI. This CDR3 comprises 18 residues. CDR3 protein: CASSPPSAPITNTGELFF.

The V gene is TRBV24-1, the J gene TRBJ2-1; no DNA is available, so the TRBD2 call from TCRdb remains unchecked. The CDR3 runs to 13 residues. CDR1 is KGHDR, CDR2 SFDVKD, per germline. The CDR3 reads CATSDGWGAEQFF.

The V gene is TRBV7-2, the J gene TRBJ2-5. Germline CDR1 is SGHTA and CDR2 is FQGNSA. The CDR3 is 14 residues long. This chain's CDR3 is CASSLVYGEETQYF.

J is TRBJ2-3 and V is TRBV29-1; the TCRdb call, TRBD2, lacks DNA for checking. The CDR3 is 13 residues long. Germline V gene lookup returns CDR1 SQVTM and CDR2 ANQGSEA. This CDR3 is CSVGGSGTDTQYF.

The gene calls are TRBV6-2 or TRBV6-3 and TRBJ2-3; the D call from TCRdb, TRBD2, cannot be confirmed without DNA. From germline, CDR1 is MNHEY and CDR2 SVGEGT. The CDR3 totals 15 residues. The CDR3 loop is CASSRLGSGPDTQYF.

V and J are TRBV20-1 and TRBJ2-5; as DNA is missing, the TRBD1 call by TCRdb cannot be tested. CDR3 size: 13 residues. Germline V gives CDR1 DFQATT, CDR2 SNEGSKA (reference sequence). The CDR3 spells CSARPGHQETQYF.

The CDR3 here is CATNITRLAANTGELFF. The rearrangement uses TRBV15 and TRBJ2-2; the D gene TCRdb calls, TRBD2, cannot be checked with no DNA. This CDR3 region has 17 residues. CDR1 and CDR2 (germline): LNHNV, YYDKDF (reference sequence).

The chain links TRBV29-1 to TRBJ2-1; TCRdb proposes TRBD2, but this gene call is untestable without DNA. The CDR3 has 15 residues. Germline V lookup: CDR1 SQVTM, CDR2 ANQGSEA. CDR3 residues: CSVREELAAWDEQFF.

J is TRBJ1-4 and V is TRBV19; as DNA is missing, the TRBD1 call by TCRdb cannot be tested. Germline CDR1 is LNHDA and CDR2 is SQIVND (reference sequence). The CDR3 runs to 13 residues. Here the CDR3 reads CASTDRGGEKLFF.

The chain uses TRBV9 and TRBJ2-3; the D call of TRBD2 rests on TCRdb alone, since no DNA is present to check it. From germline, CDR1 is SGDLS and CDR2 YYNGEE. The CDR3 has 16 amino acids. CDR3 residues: CASSVEAGATTDTQYF.

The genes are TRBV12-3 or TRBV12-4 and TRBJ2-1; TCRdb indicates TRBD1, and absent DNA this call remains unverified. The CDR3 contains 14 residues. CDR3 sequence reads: CASSLGTHKGEQFF.